The 8 T cell receptor beta chains below all came from one sample that was sequenced in a study of beta chain features in type 1 diabetes. The whole isolated RNA underwent reverse transcription, so sequencing captured expressed TCRB transcripts. TCRdb keeps only in-frame clones here, not all; method: immunoSEQ multiplex PCR. The data hold fewer than 900,000 clones, with about 17% observed a single time. Sequences were obtained from naive CD4+ T cells from blood. The receptor set was obtained from a woman aged 18-35 years in good health.

This clone was counted between two and nine times. This chain connects TRBV2 to TRBJ2-1; D may be TRBD1 (5 bases). Germline V gene sequence: CDR1 SNHLY, CDR2 FYNNEI. The V gene lost 4 bases and the J gene lost 0 bases, with 13 bases spanning the gap. The CDR3 covers 16 residues. Written as DNA, the CDR3 is TGTGCCAGCAGTGTGAGGACATCTAGCTCCTACAATGAGCAGTTCTTC. It is translated as CASSVRTSSSYNEQFF. The variable domain in full, with the rest retrieved from reference TRBV2 and TRBJ2-1, is EPEVTQTPSHQVTQMGQEVILRCVPISNHLYFYWYRQILGQKVEFLVSFYNNEISEKSEIFDDQFSVERPDGSNFTLKIRSTKLEDSAMYFCASSVRTSSSYNEQFFGPGTRLTVL.

J is TRBJ2-5 and V is TRBV28; tentatively, D is TRBD1 or TRBD2 (5 bases each). Germline lookup yields CDR1 MDHEN and CDR2 SYDVKM. Trimming took off 4 bases at V and 5 bases at J, with 17 bases between the two ends. This CDR3 is 15 amino acids long. The CDR3 sequence: CASSSPRGRRETQYF. The CDR3 DNA reads TGTGCCAGCAGTTCGCCCCGGGGACGGCGGGAGACCCAGTACTTC.

This clone was seen only a few times. This chain links TRBV7-9 with TRBJ2-3, with D uncertain. The V and J ends lost 3 bases and 0 bases respectively, with 13 bases between them. The CDR3 extends over 16 amino acids. CDR1 is SEHNR and CDR2 is FQNEAQ in the germline V gene (reference sequence). CDR3 DNA: TGTGCCAGCAGCTTCTTGGACGGCCGTAGCACAGATACGCAGTATTTT. Protein sequence: CASSFLDGRSTDTQYF.

This sequence joins TRBV28 and TRBJ2-7; a possible D gene is TRBD2 (6 bases). With 6 bases removed from V and 3 bases from J, the gap between germline ends came to 18 bases. Germline loops: CDR1 MDHEN, CDR2 SYDVKM. The CDR3 runs 15 residues. This CDR3 reads CASSSQGASDYEQYF. CDR3 DNA: TGTGCCAGCAGCTCCCAGGGCGCTAGCGACTACGAGCAGTACTTC. The full variable domain, completed using reference TRBV28 and TRBJ2-7, is DVKVTQSSRYLVKRTGEKVFLECVQDMDHENMFWYRQDPGLGLRLIYFSYDVKMKEKGDIPEGYSVSREKKERFSLILESASTNQTSMYLCASSSQGASDYEQYFGPGTRLTVT.

For the CDR3, the DNA is TGTGCCAGCCAGCCGAGTTACACAGATACGCAGTATTTT. Translation: CASQPSYTDTQYF. V is TRBV6-5 and J is TRBJ2-3; no clear D gene. Trimming left V 8 bases short and J 2 bases short, with 11 bases between. Germline V gives CDR1 MNHEY, CDR2 SVGAGI. The CDR3 totals 13 residues.

The V and J genes are TRBV4-2 and TRBJ2-1; D gene uncertain. Trimming removed 1 base from V and 4 bases from J, with 14 bases in between. CDR1 LGHNA and CDR2 YNFKEQ come from the germline V gene. The CDR3 has 16 amino acids. CDR3 DNA: TGTGCCAGCAGCCAAGTTCGACCCACGGGTTACAATGAGCAGTTCTTC. It translates to CASSQVRPTGYNEQFF.

This clone was seen a few times. The rearrangement uses TRBV18 and TRBJ1-1; the D is unclear. Trimming stripped 2 bases from V and 0 bases from J, with 10 bases between. The CDR3 is 15 residues long. From germline, CDR1 is KGHSH and CDR2 LQKENI. CDR3 sequence (DNA): TGTGCCAGCTCACCAGTGGAGGGCGTGAACACTGAAGCTTTCTTT. Its translation: CASSPVEGVNTEAFF.

This clone was seen only a few times. V usage is TRBV13 and J usage is TRBJ1-1; the D is unclear. This CDR3 is built from 15 residues. Per the germline V gene, CDR1 is PRHDT and CDR2 is FYEKMQ (reference sequence). V was clipped by 3 bases and J by 4 bases, with 15 bases between them. CDR3 amino acids: CASSLTGREGTEAFF. CDR3 DNA: TGTGCCAGCAGCTTGACCGGACGGGAGGGCACTGAAGCTTTCTTT.